Shown below are 32 T cell receptor beta chains from a single sample sequenced in a study of cytomegalovirus exposure and HLA in healthy donors. The PCR used 60 Vbeta and 13 Jbeta primers. TCRdb's copy holds only in-frame clones and misses some; the assay was immunoSEQ multiplex PCR. The sample contains just over 95,000 clones, about 78% of which appear only once. Specimen: PBMCs. These receptors were collected from a woman aged 40 to 50 in good health and CMV-seropositive.

The chain uses TRBV10-3 and TRBJ2-5; no clear D. There are 14 residues in the CDR3. Trimming removed 0 bases from V and 2 bases from J, with 7 bases in between. CDR1 and CDR2 from the germline V gene are ENHRY and SYGVKD. The CDR3 sequence is CAISESNLQETQYF. CDR3 in DNA: TGTGCCATCAGTGAGTCAAACCTACAAGAGACCCAGTACTTC.

This chain joins TRBV27 and TRBJ1-2, with a tentative D call TRBD1 (6 bases). This CDR3 has 14 residues. Germline V lookup: CDR1 MNHEY, CDR2 SMNVEV (reference sequence). V lost 3 bases, J lost 6 bases, and 14 bases lay in between. CDR3 amino acids: CASSFAREGDGYTF. The DNA for the CDR3 is TGTGCCAGCAGTTTCGCCAGGGAGGGGGATGGCTACACCTTC.

This clone was seen a few times. The chain has TRBV7-6 and TRBJ2-1, with TRBD2 identical over 11 bases. CDR1 is SGHVS and CDR2 is FNYEAQ in the germline V gene. Trimming cost V 5 bases and J 6 bases; bases outside gene matches: 12. The CDR3 is 17 amino acids. CDR3 sequence reads: CASSGRLAGIMSNEQFF. DNA for the CDR3: TGTGCCAGCAGCGGGAGACTAGCGGGAATAATGAGCAATGAGCAGTTCTTC.

DNA of the CDR3: TGTGCCAGCTCACCACCGGGACAGGGGCTCGAGCAGCCCCAGCATTTT. Translated, it gives CASSPPGQGLEQPQHF. The chain carries TRBV18 and TRBJ1-5, with 10 bases identical to TRBD1. Unmatched junction bases numbered 6, after V lost 0 bases and J lost 7 bases. The germline gives CDR1 KGHSH, CDR2 LQKENI. The CDR3 spans 16 residues.

This chain links TRBV12-5 with TRBJ2-5; no clear D. Germline V gene sequence: CDR1 LGHNT, CDR2 FRNRAP. Deletions cut 6 bases from V and 7 bases from J, with 18 bases between. The CDR3 runs to 14 residues. In DNA form, the CDR3 reads TGTGCTAGTGGCCCCTCGACTGGGTCGACGACCCAGTACTTC. Encoded protein: CASGPSTGSTTQYF. Full variable domain (remainder filled in from reference TRBV12-5 and TRBJ2-5): DARVTQTPRHKVTEMGQEVTMRCQPILGHNTVFWYRQTMMQGLELLAYFRNRAPLDDSGMPKDRFSAEMPDATLATLKIQPSEPRDSAVYFCASGPSTGSTTQYFGPGTRLLVL.

The chain carries TRBV28 and TRBJ1-5, with TRBD1 identical over 12 bases. The CDR3 sequence is 18 residues long. Trimming removed 7 bases from V and 1 base from J; junction bases left unmatched: 11. CDR1 and CDR2 (germline): MDHEN, SYDVKM. The CDR3 reads CASNSGTGGRGSNQPQHF. CDR3 bases: TGTGCCAGCAACTCCGGGACAGGGGGCCGGGGGAGCAATCAGCCCCAGCATTTT.

To note about this clone: Being one base from a much bigger clone, this may be a read error. The chain employs TRBV28 and TRBJ2-7, with TRBD2 matching over 13 bases. CDR1 and CDR2 from the germline V gene are MDHEN and SYDVKM. The CDR3 totals 15 residues. The trim removed 5 bases at V and 1 base at J, leaving 2 bases unmatched. The CDR3 loop reads CASSPGLAGSYEQYF. Written as DNA, the CDR3 is TGTGCCAGCAGTCCGGGACTAGCGGGATCCTACGAGCAGTACTTC.

A remark on this clone: The sample has other DNA sequences that encode this CDR3 too. This chain uses TRBV6-6 with TRBJ2-1; D might be TRBD2 (5 bases). The CDR3 is 14 amino acids. Trimming cost V 0 bases and J 4 bases, with 7 bases left between them. Germline V gene sequence: CDR1 MNHNY, CDR2 SVGAGI (reference sequence). The CDR3, as DNA: TGTGCCAGCAGTTACTCGAGGGTATACAATGAGCAGTTCTTC. Translated: CASSYSRVYNEQFF.

This clone occurred a few times. The chain couples TRBV28 to TRBJ1-4, with TRBD1 matching 7 bases. Germline loops: CDR1 MDHEN, CDR2 SYDVKM. The CDR3 contains 15 residues. V trimming: 7 bases; J trimming: 5 bases; junction bases outside the gene matches: 10. CDR3 protein: CASTRTDRSNEKLFF. CDR3 nucleotide sequence: TGTGCCAGCACCAGAACGGACAGGAGCAATGAAAAACTGTTTTTT.

The chain links TRBV7-9 to TRBJ1-6, with D perhaps TRBD1 (5 bases). V lost 5 bases and J lost 4, with 12 bases in between. The CDR3 spans 15 residues. Per the germline V gene, CDR1 is SEHNR and CDR2 is FQNEAQ (reference sequence). This chain's CDR3 is CASSPSGGYNSPLHF. CDR3 DNA: TGTGCCAGCAGCCCCAGTGGGGGGTATAATTCACCCCTCCACTTT.

This chain links TRBV11-3 with TRBJ2-1, with D hard to call. Trimming took 5 bases from V and 1 from J, leaving 9 bases between them. This CDR3 comprises 14 residues. Germline lookup yields CDR1 SGHNT and CDR2 YENEEA. CDR3 sequence reads: CASSLYGSYNEQFF. CDR3 in DNA: TGTGCCAGCAGCCTTTACGGGTCCTACAATGAGCAGTTCTTC.

The chain couples TRBV18 to TRBJ1-1; D is possibly TRBD1 (5 bases). Germline V gene sequence: CDR1 KGHSH, CDR2 LQKENI. Between the trimmed V and J ends, which lost 3 bases and 3 bases, there was a span of 11 bases. The CDR3 has 14 amino acids. The CDR3 DNA sequence: TGTGCCAGCTCACCGACGGGGGTAGACACTGAAGCTTTCTTT. Its protein is CASSPTGVDTEAFF. Full variable domain (remainder filled in from reference TRBV18 and TRBJ1-1): NAGVMQNPRHLVRRRGQEARLRCSPMKGHSHVYWYRQLPEEGLKFMVYLQKENIIDESGMPKERFSAEFPKEGPSILRIQQVVRGDSAAYFCASSPTGVDTEAFFGQGTRLTVV.

This clone was seen a few times. V gene TRBV7-8 combines with J gene TRBJ2-3, with 8 bases matching TRBD1. Germline V gives CDR1 SGHVS, CDR2 FQNEAQ. This CDR3 contains 18 residues. The V and J ends lost 3 bases and 2 bases, in that order; junction bases with no gene match: 13. CDR3 in DNA: TGTGCCAGCAGCTTCCTCCCTTCCGGGACAGGCCTCACAGATACGCAGTATTTT. As protein: CASSFLPSGTGLTDTQYF. The full variable domain, completed using reference TRBV7-8 and TRBJ2-3, is GAGVSQSPRYKVAKRGQDVALRCDPISGHVSLFWYQQALGQGPEFLTYFQNEAQLDKSGLPSDRFFAERPEGSVSTLKIQRTQQEDSAVYLCASSFLPSGTGLTDTQYFGPGTRLTVL.

This sequence joins TRBV4-2 and TRBJ2-1; TRBD1 agrees at 9 bases. Germline V gene sequence: CDR1 LGHNA, CDR2 YNFKEQ. V shed 4 bases, J shed 5 bases, and the junction held 12 bases outside the gene matches. This CDR3 is built from 17 residues. CDR3 DNA sequence: TGTGCCAGCAGCCCCTACCCCGGGACAGGGCAAAACAATGAGCAGTTCTTC. Encoded protein: CASSPYPGTGQNNEQFF.

The rearrangement uses TRBV19 and TRBJ1-4, with TRBD1 identical over 9 bases. V was pared by 2 bases and J by 8 bases, with 6 bases of the junction left unmatched. CDR1 is LNHDA and CDR2 is SQIVND in the germline V gene (reference sequence). CDR3 length: 15 amino acids. The CDR3 sequence is CASSIIPQGAEKLFF. CDR3 DNA: TGTGCCAGTAGTATAATCCCACAGGGGGCAGAAAAACTGTTTTTT.

The chain combines TRBV5-1 with TRBJ2-7; 9 bases line up with TRBD1. CDR1 is SGHRS, CDR2 YFSETQ, per germline. Germline trimming cut 8 bases from V and 5 bases from J; bases unmatched to any gene: 11. CDR3 length equals 14 residues. The DNA of the CDR3 is TGCGCCAGTAGCCGGGACAGGGAGGACGACGAGCAGTACTTC. Protein sequence: CASSRDREDDEQYF.

CDR3 DNA sequence: TGTGCCAGCAGTTTAGGGACTAGCGGGGCATACGAGCAGTACTTC. Protein sequence: CASSLGTSGAYEQYF. The rearrangement links TRBV27 to TRBJ2-7, with TRBD2 identical over 13 bases. Trimming removed 2 bases from V and 4 bases from J; junction bases left unmatched: 2. CDR3 size: 15 residues. Germline lookup yields CDR1 MNHEY and CDR2 SMNVEV (reference sequence).

J is TRBJ2-1 and V is TRBV27, with D possibly TRBD2 on 7 matching bases. The CDR3 runs 13 residues. Trimming cost V 7 bases and J 3 bases, with 10 bases left between them. Germline CDR1 and CDR2: MNHEY and SMNVEV (reference sequence). The CDR3 DNA follows: TGTGCCAGCAAGGGGGGGCTCTACAATGAGCAGTTCTTC. Translating it yields CASKGGLYNEQFF.

The V gene is TRBV10-1, the J gene TRBJ2-5; 8 bases fit TRBD2. The DNA end lines up better with TRBJ2-7; the J call may be wrong. The germline CDR1 and CDR2 sequences are WNHNN and SYGVQD (reference sequence). This CDR3 is built from 13 residues. The CDR3 region is CASSAGLAGEQYF. The CDR3 bases are TGCGCCAGCAGTGCGGGCCTAGCGGGCGAGCAGTACTTC.

This clone was picked up one time. J is TRBJ2-2 and V is TRBV19, with 11 bases that match TRBD2. The CDR3 totals 17 residues. CDR1 is LNHDA and CDR2 is SQIVND in the germline V gene (reference sequence). V dropped 3 bases and J dropped 5; count of bases not matched to a gene: 8. The CDR3 bases are TGTGCCAGTAGTATTATAGCGGGAGGGCTAGGAACCGGGGAGCTGTTTTTT. Protein sequence: CASSIIAGGLGTGELFF.

The genes are TRBV19 and TRBJ1-5; 7 bases are shared with TRBD1. The CDR3 loop spans 16 amino acids. V trimming: 3 bases; J trimming: 0 bases; junction bases outside the gene matches: 5. Germline loops: CDR1 LNHDA, CDR2 SQIVND (reference sequence). DNA of the CDR3: TGTGCCAGTAGTATGATCCAGGGGGATAGCAATCAGCCCCAGCATTTT. Its protein is CASSMIQGDSNQPQHF.

The rearrangement uses TRBV11-2 and TRBJ1-2; D is perhaps TRBD1 (5 bases). Germline CDR1 and CDR2: SGHAT and FQNNGV. The CDR3 is 14 residues long. The V end lost 5 bases, the J end lost 2 bases, and 12 bases lay between the germline ends. The CDR3 region has the DNA TGTGCCAGCAGCGCTTCCTCAGGGAACTATGGCTACACCTTC. Translated, it gives CASSASSGNYGYTF.

The chain has TRBV5-1 and TRBJ2-7, with 8 nucleotides matching TRBD1. The CDR3 length is 15 residues. Germline V gives CDR1 SGHRS, CDR2 YFSETQ. V was clipped by 4 bases and J by 4 bases; unmatched bases: 10. The DNA for the CDR3 is TGCGCCAGCAGCGTAGAGACAGGGGTGCTTTACGAGCAGTACTTC. Protein sequence: CASSVETGVLYEQYF. The full variable domain, in which reference TRBV5-1 and TRBJ2-7 provide the parts outside the CDR3, is KAGVTQTPRYLIKTRGQQVTLSCSPISGHRSVSWYQQTPGQGLQFLFEYFSETQRNKGNFPGRFSGRQFSNSRSEMNVSTLELGDSALYLCASSVETGVLYEQYFGPGTRLTVT.

The chain combines TRBV6-6 with TRBJ2-7; a weak D match, TRBD2 (6 bases). Trimming removed 5 bases at V and 3 bases at J, with 11 bases between. The CDR3 contains 13 residues. Germline values: CDR1 MNHNY, CDR2 SVGAGI (reference sequence). DNA of the CDR3: TGTGCCAGCAGTCCCAGACTAGTCTACGAGCAGTACTTC. Its protein is CASSPRLVYEQYF.

CDR3 DNA: TGCAGCGTTGAACCGGGAGACACAGATACGCAGTATTTT. Amino acids: CSVEPGDTDTQYF. This sequence joins TRBV29-1 and TRBJ2-3; a weak D match, TRBD2 (6 bases). Per the germline V gene, CDR1 is SQVTM and CDR2 is ANQGSEA. The CDR3 covers 13 residues. The germline V and J ends were trimmed by 2 bases and 2 bases, with 8 bases remaining between them.

The chain joins TRBV29-1 to TRBJ2-5; D may be TRBD2 (7 bases). The end of the DNA is better explained by TRBJ2-7, so the J call may be wrong. Looked up from germline, CDR1 is SQVTM and CDR2 is ANQGSEA. CDR3 size: 15 residues. The DNA of the CDR3 is TGCAGCGTTTTGGGGGCCGGGACTAACCAATACGAGCAGTACTTC. Translation: CSVLGAGTNQYEQYF.

The chain links TRBV11-2 to TRBJ2-1, with TRBD2 as a possible D gene (6 bases). The germline V gene encodes CDR1 SGHAT and CDR2 FQNNGV. V lost 8 bases to trimming and J lost 5 bases, with 16 bases between them. The length of the CDR3 is 14 residues. The CDR3 DNA reads TGTGCCAGCCGAAGGGTAGCGGAAAACAATGAGCAGTTCTTC. This codes for CASRRVAENNEQFF.

The CDR3 protein is CASLGRWATEAFF. CDR3 in DNA: TGTGCCAGCTTAGGGAGGTGGGCCACTGAAGCTTTCTTT. The genes are TRBV6-6 and TRBJ1-1; D uncertain. This CDR3 has 13 residues. Germline assignment: CDR1 MNHNY and CDR2 SVGAGI (reference sequence). V dropped 8 bases and J dropped 4 bases, with 14 bases sitting between them.

The V gene is TRBV12-5, the J gene TRBJ2-1, with 7 bases identical to TRBD1. CDR1 and CDR2 from the germline V gene are LGHNT and FRNRAP. The trim removed 6 bases at V and 9 bases at J, leaving 14 bases unmatched. The CDR3 runs 15 residues. The CDR3: CASGRPGQRIPEQFF. The CDR3 nucleotides are TGTGCTAGTGGCCGGCCGGGACAGAGAATTCCTGAGCAGTTCTTC.

The rearrangement uses TRBV6-1 and TRBJ2-2; D remains unclear. Germline values: CDR1 MNHNS, CDR2 SASEGT. Trimming removed 2 bases at V and 0 bases at J, with 10 bases between. This CDR3 comprises 16 residues. The CDR3 bases are TGTGCCAGCAGTGAAATGCTTGCGTCGAACACCGGGGAGCTGTTTTTT. Translating it yields CASSEMLASNTGELFF.

This clone was observed a handful of times. V gene TRBV29-1 combines with J gene TRBJ2-4, with TRBD2 identical over 16 bases. The ends lost 6 bases at V and 5 bases at J; junction bases unmatched: 7. Germline lookup yields CDR1 SQVTM and CDR2 ANQGSEA. The length of the CDR3 is 16 residues. The CDR3 spells CSVAPGTSGRENIQYF. In nucleotides, the CDR3 is TGCAGCGTGGCCCCCGGGACTAGCGGGAGGGAAAACATTCAGTACTTC.

This clone came up a few times. J is TRBJ2-3 and V is TRBV6-5; D is perhaps TRBD1 (6 bases). CDR3 length equals 14 residues. Trimming took 8 bases from V and 0 from J, leaving 12 bases between them. The germline CDR1 and CDR2 sequences are MNHEY and SVGAGI. Here the CDR3 reads CASSGDDSTDTQYF. CDR3 bases: TGTGCCAGCTCAGGGGACGACAGCACAGATACGCAGTATTTT.